A selection of T cell receptor beta chains follows, all from one sample in a study of T cell responses to AZD1222 COVID-19 vaccine. The data were produced by immunoSEQ multiplex PCR, yet TCRdb's version contains in-frame clones alone and is incomplete. The sample records 140,000 to 150,000 clones, 90% to 95% being singletons. Material: peripheral blood, obtained after recovery from COVID-19. The receptor set was obtained from an adult who had recovered from COVID-19. Both conserved end residues are part of each CDR3. The order of the fields is D gene, V gene, clone size, CDR3 length, J gene, CDR3 DNA, CDR3 protein. A D gene is named only where the DNA matches it firmly. The size of a clone is reported for some rows only, either as once, few or many, or as a class for expanded clones.

d_gene: .; v_gene: TRBV4-1; abundance: .; len: 17; j_gene: TRBJ1-5; CDR3nt: TGCGCCAGCAGCCAAGATCTACCGGGGGTAAGCAATCAGCCCCAGCATTTT; CDR3aa: CASSQDLPGVSNQPQHF
d_gene: TRBD2; v_gene: TRBV3-1/TRBV3-2; abundance: .; len: 16; j_gene: TRBJ2-1; CDR3nt: TGTGCCAGCAGCCAAGACGGGAGGTCCACCTACAATGAGCAGTTCTTC; CDR3aa: CASSQDGRSTYNEQFF
d_gene: .; v_gene: TRBV2; abundance: .; len: 13; j_gene: TRBJ2-7; CDR3nt: TGTGCCAGTCGTCAGGGAGAGGTTGGAGAGCAGTACTTC; CDR3aa: CASRQGEVGEQYF
d_gene: .; v_gene: TRBV30; abundance: .; len: 12; j_gene: TRBJ2-7; CDR3nt: TGTGCCTCCTCACTAGGTTCCTACGAGCAGTACTTC; CDR3aa: CASSLGSYEQYF
d_gene: TRBD1; v_gene: TRBV28; abundance: .; len: 13; j_gene: TRBJ1-4; CDR3nt: TGTGCCAGCCTTGAGACAGGGGAAGAAAAACTGTTTTTT; CDR3aa: CASLETGEEKLFF
d_gene: TRBD2; v_gene: TRBV4-1; abundance: .; len: 17; j_gene: TRBJ2-3; CDR3nt: TGCGCCAGCAGCCAAGCTGGACTAGCGGGAGTACGAGATACGCAGTATTTT; CDR3aa: CASSQAGLAGVRDTQYF
d_gene: .; v_gene: TRBV29-1; abundance: .; len: 12; j_gene: TRBJ2-5; CDR3nt: TGCAGCGTTGTGGGACTCCAGGAGACCCAGTACTTC; CDR3aa: CSVVGLQETQYF
d_gene: .; v_gene: TRBV10-3; abundance: .; len: 13; j_gene: TRBJ1-5; CDR3nt: TGTGCCATCAGTGAAAAAGGCAATCAGCCCCAGCATTTT; CDR3aa: CAISEKGNQPQHF
d_gene: TRBD2; v_gene: TRBV4-1; abundance: .; len: 17; j_gene: TRBJ2-5; CDR3nt: TGCGCCAGCAGCCAAGAGGGAGGCGGGGCGGGAGGAAAGACCCAGTACTTC; CDR3aa: CASSQEGGGAGGKTQYF
d_gene: .; v_gene: TRBV4-1; abundance: .; len: 15; j_gene: TRBJ1-6; CDR3nt: TGCGCCAGCAGCCAAGGATGGGGGAGGACTGAACCCCTCCACTTT; CDR3aa: CASSQGWGRTEPLHF
d_gene: .; v_gene: TRBV28; abundance: .; len: 15; j_gene: TRBJ1-1; CDR3nt: TGTGCCAGCAGTTTACACAGGGTTTATGACACTGAGGCTTTCTTT; CDR3aa: CASSLHRVYDTEAFF
d_gene: .; v_gene: TRBV6-5; abundance: .; len: 14; j_gene: TRBJ2-2; CDR3nt: TGTGCCAGCAGTTACCACGGGAACACCGGGGAGCTGTTTTTT; CDR3aa: CASSYHGNTGELFF
d_gene: .; v_gene: TRBV16; abundance: .; len: 16; j_gene: TRBJ2-7; CDR3nt: TGTGCCAGCAGCAAAGACTCGACAGGAGCCGCTGGCGAGCAGTACTTC; CDR3aa: CASSKDSTGAAGEQYF
d_gene: .; v_gene: TRBV6-4; abundance: .; len: 13; j_gene: TRBJ2-7; CDR3nt: TGTGCCACCCGGGACTTTTGCTCCTACGAGCAGTACTTC; CDR3aa: CATRDFCSYEQYF
d_gene: .; v_gene: TRBV11-2; abundance: .; len: 15; j_gene: TRBJ2-7; CDR3nt: TGTGCCAGCAGCTTAGATCAGCTGAGCTCCTACGAGCAGTACTTC; CDR3aa: CASSLDQLSSYEQYF
d_gene: .; v_gene: TRBV9; abundance: .; len: 13; j_gene: TRBJ1-1; CDR3nt: TGTGCCAGCAGCCCACAGGTAAACACTGAAGCTTTCTTT; CDR3aa: CASSPQVNTEAFF
d_gene: TRBD2; v_gene: TRBV7-6; abundance: .; len: 16; j_gene: TRBJ2-5; CDR3nt: TGTGCCAGCAGCCCCCGAGGGCTAGCGGGAAGGGAGACCCAGTACTTC; CDR3aa: CASSPRGLAGRETQYF
d_gene: TRBD2; v_gene: TRBV3-1/TRBV3-2; abundance: .; len: 17; j_gene: TRBJ2-1; CDR3nt: TGTGCCAGCAGCCAAGTGAACCAGGGACTAGTGTACAATGAGCAGTTCTTC; CDR3aa: CASSQVNQGLVYNEQFF
d_gene: .; v_gene: TRBV4-1; abundance: .; len: 17; j_gene: TRBJ2-2; CDR3nt: TGCGCCAGCAGCCAAGGGGGGCCGGCAACCCGTAACGGGGAGCTGTTTTTT; CDR3aa: CASSQGGPATRNGELFF
d_gene: .; v_gene: TRBV28; abundance: once; len: 14; j_gene: TRBJ2-2; CDR3nt: TGTGCCAGCAAAGAGATGGTGAACACCGGGGAGCTGTTTTTT; CDR3aa: CASKEMVNTGELFF
d_gene: .; v_gene: TRBV5-4; abundance: .; len: 14; j_gene: TRBJ2-5; CDR3nt: TGTGCCACCAGGTCTGTGGCATCGAAAGAGACCCAGTACTTC; CDR3aa: CATRSVASKETQYF
d_gene: .; v_gene: TRBV7-2; abundance: .; len: 16; j_gene: TRBJ1-3; CDR3nt: TGTGCCAGCAGCTTAGCGCGAGCAAACCCTGGAAACACCATATATTTT; CDR3aa: CASSLARANPGNTIYF
d_gene: .; v_gene: TRBV6-1; abundance: .; len: 12; j_gene: TRBJ2-5; CDR3nt: TGTGCCAGCAGTTTCCCTCAAGAGACCCAGTACTTC; CDR3aa: CASSFPQETQYF
d_gene: .; v_gene: TRBV14; abundance: .; len: 17; j_gene: TRBJ1-3; CDR3nt: TGTGCCAGCAGCCAAGATCCCGGGTACTACTCTGGAAACACCATATATTTT; CDR3aa: CASSQDPGYYSGNTIYF